This T cell receptor beta chain was captured in a study of blood T cell repertoires in COVID-19. Across the study: Whether acute or convalescent, the COVID-19 samples came from the United States, Italy and Spain. Sources were T cells, B-cell-depleted T cells, or PBMCs; the material itself was cDNA or gDNA.

There are 13 residues in the CDR3. The germline V gene has CDR1 LNHDA and CDR2 SQIVND (reference sequence). TCRdb keeps only in-frame clones here, not all; method: immunoSEQ multiplex PCR. This table has roughly 170,000 clones, roughly nine tenths appearing once. About this clone itself: At one of its ends the junction is not consistent with the germline gene, which may arise from a read error.

Sequencing used peripheral blood. This clonotype was sampled from a man between 60 and 70 years old with acute or convalescent COVID-19. The J gene is TRBJ2-6, the V gene TRBV19, with D perhaps matching TRBD1 (6 bases). The CDR3 reads CASSIAGVNVLTF. CDR3 sequence (DNA): TGTGCCAGTAGTATAGCAGGGGTCAACGTCCTGACTTTC.